The sequence of this T cell receptor beta chain was determined in a study of identifying expanded T cells in peripheral blood. Broader study findings: Over two and four weeks, about 17 and 20 clones changed, versus 1.2 between replicates.

On this clone itself: Its specificity is not known.

Clones were read by immunoSEQ multiplex PCR, and TCRdb kept only the in-frame ones, dropping some. The sample consists of approximately 120,000 clones, approximately 88% of them appearing once. The CDR3 spans 16 residues. V lost 0 bases and J 1 base, leaving 12 bases between the germline ends. Germline CDR1 SGHAT, CDR2 FQNNGV. The receptor comes from a person between 18 and 75 years old in good health. V is TRBV11-2 and J is TRBJ1-1; D may be TRBD1 (6 bases). The specimen sequenced was blood. CDR3 sequence reads: CASSLETGGENTEAFF. For the CDR3, the DNA is TGTGCCAGCAGCTTAGAGACAGGTGGGGAGAACACTGAAGCTTTCTTT.